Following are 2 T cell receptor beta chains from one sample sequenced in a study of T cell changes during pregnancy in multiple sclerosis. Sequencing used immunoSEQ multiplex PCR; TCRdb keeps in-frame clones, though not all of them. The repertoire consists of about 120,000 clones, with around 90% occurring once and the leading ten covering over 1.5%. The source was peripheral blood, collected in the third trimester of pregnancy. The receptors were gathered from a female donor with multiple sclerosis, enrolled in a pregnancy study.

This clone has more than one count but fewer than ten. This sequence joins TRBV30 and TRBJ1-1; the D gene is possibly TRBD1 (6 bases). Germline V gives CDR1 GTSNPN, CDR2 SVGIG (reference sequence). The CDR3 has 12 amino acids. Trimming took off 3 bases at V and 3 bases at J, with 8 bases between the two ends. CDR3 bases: TGTGCCTGGAGCAGGGGAGACACTGAAGCTTTCTTT. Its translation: CAWSRGDTEAFF.

CDR3 loop: CASTPGGDSGNTIYF. The CDR3 coding sequence is TGTGCCAGCACCCCAGGCGGGGACTCTGGAAACACCATATATTTT. The chain couples TRBV28 to TRBJ1-3; D unresolved. CDR3 length: 15 residues. Trimming took off 7 bases at V and 0 bases at J, with 13 bases between the two ends. The V gene's germline CDR1 is MDHEN and CDR2 SYDVKM.